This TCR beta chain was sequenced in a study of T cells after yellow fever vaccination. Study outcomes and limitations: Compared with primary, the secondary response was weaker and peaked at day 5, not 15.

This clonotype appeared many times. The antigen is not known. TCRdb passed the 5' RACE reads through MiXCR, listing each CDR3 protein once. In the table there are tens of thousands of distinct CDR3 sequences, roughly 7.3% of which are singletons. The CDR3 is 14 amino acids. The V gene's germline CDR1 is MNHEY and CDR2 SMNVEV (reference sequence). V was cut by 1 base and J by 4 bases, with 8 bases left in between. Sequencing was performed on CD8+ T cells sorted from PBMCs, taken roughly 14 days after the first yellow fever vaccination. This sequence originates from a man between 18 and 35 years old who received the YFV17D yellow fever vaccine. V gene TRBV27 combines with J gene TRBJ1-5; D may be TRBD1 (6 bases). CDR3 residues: CASSLLGANQPQHF. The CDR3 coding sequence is TGTGCCAGCAGTTTATTGGGGGCGAATCAGCCCCAGCATTTT.